The clone carrying this T cell receptor beta chain was detected only a few times. Its antigen is currently unknown. TCRdb passed the RT-PCR reads through MiXCR, listing each CDR3 protein once. This sample has 450,000 to 700,000 distinct CDR3 sequences, with around 15% found just once. This sample stems from a study of response to subunit inactivated influenza vaccine. Study-wide points: Every seasonal influenza vaccination brings in few new T cells, the authors suggested.

This CDR3 region has 12 residues. V lost 1 base, J lost 9 bases, and 6 bases lay in between. Germline V CDR1 and CDR2: SEHNR, FQNEAQ (reference sequence). The specimen was PBMCs from blood, collected 11 to 12 days after vaccination. The clonotype was recovered from a man in his fifties or sixties who received an inactivated influenza vaccine. This rearrangement joins TRBV7-9 to TRBJ2-2, with D hard to call. The CDR3: CASSLDFRELFF. In DNA form, the CDR3 reads TGTGCCAGCAGCTTAGATTTCCGGGAGCTGTTTTTT.